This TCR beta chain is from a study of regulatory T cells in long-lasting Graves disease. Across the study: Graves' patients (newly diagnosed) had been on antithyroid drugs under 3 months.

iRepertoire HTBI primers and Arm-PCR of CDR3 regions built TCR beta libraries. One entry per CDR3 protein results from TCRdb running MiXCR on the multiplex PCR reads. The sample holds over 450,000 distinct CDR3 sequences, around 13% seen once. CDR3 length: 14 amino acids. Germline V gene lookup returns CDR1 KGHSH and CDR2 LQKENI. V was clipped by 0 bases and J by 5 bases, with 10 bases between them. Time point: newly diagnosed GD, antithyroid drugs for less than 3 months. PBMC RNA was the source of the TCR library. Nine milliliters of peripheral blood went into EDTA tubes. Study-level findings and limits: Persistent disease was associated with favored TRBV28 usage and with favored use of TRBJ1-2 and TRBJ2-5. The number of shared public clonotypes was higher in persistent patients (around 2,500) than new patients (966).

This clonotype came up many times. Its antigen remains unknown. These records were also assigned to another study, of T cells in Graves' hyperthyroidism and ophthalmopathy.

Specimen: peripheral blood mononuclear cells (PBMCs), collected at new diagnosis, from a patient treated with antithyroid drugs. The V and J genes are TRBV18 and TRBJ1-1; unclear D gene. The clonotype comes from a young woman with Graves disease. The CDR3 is CASSPPPGNTEAFF. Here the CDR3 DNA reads TGTGCCAGCTCACCACCTCCGGGGAATACTGAAGCTTTCTTT.